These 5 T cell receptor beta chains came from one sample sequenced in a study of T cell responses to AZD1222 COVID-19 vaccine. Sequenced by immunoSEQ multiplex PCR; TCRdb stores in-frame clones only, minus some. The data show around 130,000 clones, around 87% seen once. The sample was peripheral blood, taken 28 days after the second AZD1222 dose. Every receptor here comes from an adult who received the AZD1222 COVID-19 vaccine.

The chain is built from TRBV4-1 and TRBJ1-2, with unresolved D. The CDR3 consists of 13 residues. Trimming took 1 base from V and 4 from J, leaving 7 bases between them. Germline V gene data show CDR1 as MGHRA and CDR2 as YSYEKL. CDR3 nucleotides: TGCGCCAGCAGCCAAGGTTCTGGCTATGGCTACACCTTC. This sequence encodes CASSQGSGYGYTF.

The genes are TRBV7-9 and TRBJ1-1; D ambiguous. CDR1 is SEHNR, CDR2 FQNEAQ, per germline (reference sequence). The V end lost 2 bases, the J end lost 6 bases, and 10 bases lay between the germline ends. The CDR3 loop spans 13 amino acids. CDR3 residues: CASSLLWGAEAFF. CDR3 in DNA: TGTGCCAGCAGCTTACTGTGGGGTGCTGAAGCTTTCTTT.

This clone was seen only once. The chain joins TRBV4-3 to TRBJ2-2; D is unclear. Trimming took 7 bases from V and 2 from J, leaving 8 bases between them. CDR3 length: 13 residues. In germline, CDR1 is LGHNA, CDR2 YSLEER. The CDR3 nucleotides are TGCGCCAGCAATAGGGCTAACACCGGGGAGCTGTTTTTT. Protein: CASNRANTGELFF.

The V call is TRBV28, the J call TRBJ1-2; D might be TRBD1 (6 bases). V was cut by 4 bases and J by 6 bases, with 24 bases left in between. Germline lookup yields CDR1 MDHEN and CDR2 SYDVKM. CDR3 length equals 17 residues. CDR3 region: CASSSLTGYLLGNGYTF. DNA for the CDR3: TGTGCCAGCAGTTCCTTGACAGGTTACCTGTTAGGGAATGGCTACACCTTC.

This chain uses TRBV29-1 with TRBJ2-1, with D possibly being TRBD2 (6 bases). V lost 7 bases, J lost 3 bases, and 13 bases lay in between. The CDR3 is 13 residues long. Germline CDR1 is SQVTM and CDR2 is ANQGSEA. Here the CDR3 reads CSADGSGYNEQFF. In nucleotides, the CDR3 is TGCAGCGCAGACGGTAGCGGCTACAATGAGCAGTTCTTC.